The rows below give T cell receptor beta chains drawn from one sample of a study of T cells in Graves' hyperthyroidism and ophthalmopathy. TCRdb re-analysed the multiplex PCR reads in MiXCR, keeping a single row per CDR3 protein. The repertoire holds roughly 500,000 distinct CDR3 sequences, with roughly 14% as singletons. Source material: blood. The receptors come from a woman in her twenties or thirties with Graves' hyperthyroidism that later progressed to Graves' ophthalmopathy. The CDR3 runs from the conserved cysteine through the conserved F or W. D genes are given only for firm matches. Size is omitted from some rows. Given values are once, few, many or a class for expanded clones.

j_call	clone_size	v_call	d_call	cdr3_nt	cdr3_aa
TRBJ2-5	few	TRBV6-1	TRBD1	TGTGCCAGCAGACCCCGGGACAGAGCTCAAGAGACCCAGTACTTC	CASRPRDRAQETQYF
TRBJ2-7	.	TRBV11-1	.	TGTGCCAGCGGCGGAGGGGGCTACGAGCAGTACTTC	CASGGGGYEQYF
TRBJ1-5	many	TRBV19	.	TGTGCCAGTAGTATAGAGAATCAGCCCCAGCATTTT	CASSIENQPQHF
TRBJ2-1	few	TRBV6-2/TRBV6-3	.	TGTGCCAGCAGTTACTCGCTAGCGACCAATGAGCAGTTCTTC	CASSYSLATNEQFF
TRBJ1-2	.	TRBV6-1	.	TGTGCCAGCAATCGGGAGCCGGGGTATAACTATGGCTACACCTTC	CASNREPGYNYGYTF
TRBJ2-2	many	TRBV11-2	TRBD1	TGTGCCAGCAGCCATATTTGGGGGTTACAGGGGCTGAACACCGGGGAGCTGTTTTTT	CASSHIWGLQGLNTGELFF
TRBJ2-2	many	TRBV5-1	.	TGCGCCAGCAGCGCGGGACAGACGAACACCGGGGAGCTGTTTTTT	CASSAGQTNTGELFF
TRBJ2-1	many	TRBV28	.	TGTGCCAGCAGTTTCTCCCGACTAGGGGAGAACAATGAGCAGTTCTTC	CASSFSRLGENNEQFF
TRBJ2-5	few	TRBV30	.	TGTGCCTGGAGTCCCCGGGGGAGCGGAGAGACCCAGTACTTC	CAWSPRGSGETQYF
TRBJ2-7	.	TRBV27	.	TGTGCCAGCAGCCGGCAGGGGTGGGAGCAGTACTTC	CASSRQGWEQYF
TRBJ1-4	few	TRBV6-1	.	TGTGCCAGCAGTTATGCTGCGTTTGCAACTAATGAAAAACTGTTTTTT	CASSYAAFATNEKLFF
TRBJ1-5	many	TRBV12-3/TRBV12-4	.	TGTGCCAGCAGCCAGGACAGACTTAACAATCAGCCCCAGCATTTT	CASSQDRLNNQPQHF
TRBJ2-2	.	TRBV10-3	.	TGTGCCTCCGGGGCGCGGACCGGGGAGCTGTTTTTT	CASGARTGELFF
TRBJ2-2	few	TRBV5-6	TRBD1	TGTGCCAGCAGCTTGCCCGGACAGGGGGGTCGGGAGCTGTTTTTT	CASSLPGQGGRELFF
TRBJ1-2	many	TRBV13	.	TGTGCCAGCAGCCCTACTGGGGGGGGTGATGGCTACACCTTC	CASSPTGGGDGYTF
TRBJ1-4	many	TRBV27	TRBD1	TGTGCCAGCAGCCCTCAACACGACAGGGAATGGGAAAAACTGTTTTTT	CASSPQHDREWEKLFF
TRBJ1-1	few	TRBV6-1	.	TGTGCCAGCAAGTCGAGGCCGAACACTGAAGCTTTCTTT	CASKSRPNTEAFF
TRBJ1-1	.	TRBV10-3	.	TGTGCCATCAGTGAGGGGGCTAGCGCTGAAGCTTTCTTT	CAISEGASAEAFF
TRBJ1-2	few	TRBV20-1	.	TGCAGTGCTTCGGTGAACTGTGGCTACACCTTC	CSASVNCGYTF
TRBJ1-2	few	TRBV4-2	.	TGTGCCACTCCCCTTGGGGACAAAGACTATGGCTACACCTTC	CATPLGDKDYGYTF
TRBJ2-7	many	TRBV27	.	TGTGCCAGCAGTTTTTTTGGGGGGCGAACCGCCTACGAGCAGTACTTC	CASSFFGGRTAYEQYF
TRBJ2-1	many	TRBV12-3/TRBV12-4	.	TGTGCCAGCAGTTTAGGAGTAGCCGATGAGCAGTTCTTC	CASSLGVADEQFF
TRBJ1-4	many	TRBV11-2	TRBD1	TGTGCCAGCAGCGGTAGACAGGGCACTAATGAAAAACTGTTTTTT	CASSGRQGTNEKLFF
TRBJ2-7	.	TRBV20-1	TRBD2	TGCAGTGCGACCCCGGGACTAGCGGGTAGATCCTACGAGCAGTACTTC	CSATPGLAGRSYEQYF
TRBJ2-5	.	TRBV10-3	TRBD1	TGTGCCATCAGTGATTGGGGACAGGTGGAGTCAGAGACCCAGTACTTC	CAISDWGQVESETQYF
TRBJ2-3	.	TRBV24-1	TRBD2	TGTGCCACCAGTGATTTTAGCGGGAGGAAGACAGATACGCAGTATTTT	CATSDFSGRKTDTQYF
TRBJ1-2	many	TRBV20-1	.	TGCAGTGCTGAATCCCCTGCGGCAGGGGACTATGGCTACACCTTC	CSAESPAAGDYGYTF
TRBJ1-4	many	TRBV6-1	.	TGTGCCAGCAGGCCAGGACGGGAGAATGAAAAACTGTTTTTT	CASRPGRENEKLFF
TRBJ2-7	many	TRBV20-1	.	TGCAGTGCTACCCCCCAACCCCCGCCGCAGTACTTC	CSATPQPPPQYF
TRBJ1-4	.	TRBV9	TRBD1	TGTGCCAGCAGCGTGGGCCCTCGGGACAGGGGAATAGAAGGAGAAAAACTGTTTTTT	CASSVGPRDRGIEGEKLFF
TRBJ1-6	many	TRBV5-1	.	TGCGCCAGCAGCTTGGGAGAGGGGTCGAGTTCACCCCTCCACTTT	CASSLGEGSSSPLHF
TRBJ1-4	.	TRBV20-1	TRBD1	TGCAGTGCTAGGGGGGACAGGTTGACTAATGAAAAACTGTTTTTT	CSARGDRLTNEKLFF
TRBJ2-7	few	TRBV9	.	TGTGCCAGCAGCGTAGGGTGGGTTGGCGAGCAGTACTTC	CASSVGWVGEQYF
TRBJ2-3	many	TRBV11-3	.	TGTGCCAGCAGCTTAGGAGGGACTTACCAGGGCACAGATACGCAGTATTTT	CASSLGGTYQGTDTQYF
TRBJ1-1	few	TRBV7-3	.	TGTGCCAGCAGCTTAACGACGGGGGCCGCCACCGAAGCTTTCTTT	CASSLTTGAATEAFF
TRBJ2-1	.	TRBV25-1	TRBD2	TGTGCCAGCAGAACGACTAGCACTGAGCAGTTCTTC	CASRTTSTEQFF
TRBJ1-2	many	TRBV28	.	TGTGCCAGCACCTCGGAGTCATCCTATGGCTACACCTTC	CASTSESSYGYTF
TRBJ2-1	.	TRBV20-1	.	TGCAGTGCTACCCCGAACAATGAGCAGTTCTTC	CSATPNNEQFF
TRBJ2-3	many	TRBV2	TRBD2	TGTGCCAGCAGCCAACACCCAAGACTAGCGGGCCTTAGCACAGATACGCAGTATTTT	CASSQHPRLAGLSTDTQYF
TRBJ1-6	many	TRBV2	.	TGTGCCAGCACGAGGGTCATGGGCAATTCACCCCTCCACTTT	CASTRVMGNSPLHF
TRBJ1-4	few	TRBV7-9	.	TGTGCCAGCAGCTTAATACCCGAAAGGGAAAAACTGTTTTTT	CASSLIPEREKLFF
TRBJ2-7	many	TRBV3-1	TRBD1	TGTGCCAGCAGCCTAGGGACAGGGATCCCCTCAGAGCAGTACTTC	CASSLGTGIPSEQYF
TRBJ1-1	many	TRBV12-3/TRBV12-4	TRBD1	TGTGCCAGCAGTTTAGGACAGGGGGCTTATGGTAGGAACACTGAAGCTTTCTTT	CASSLGQGAYGRNTEAFF
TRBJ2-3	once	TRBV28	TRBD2	TGTGCCAGCAGTCTGGAAGGACCGGGGGGACTAGCGCTTTCCACAGATACGCAGTATTTT	CASSLEGPGGLALSTDTQYF
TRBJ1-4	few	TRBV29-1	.	TGCAGCGTTGAAGGGGTTGGCGAAAAACTGTTTTTT	CSVEGVGEKLFF
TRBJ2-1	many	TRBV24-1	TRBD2	TGTGCCACCAGTGATTTATCCCCGGGACTAGCGGGTTATGAGCAGTTCTTC	CATSDLSPGLAGYEQFF